This T cell receptor beta chain was observed in a study of neurological immune-mediated disorders. Germline V gives CDR1 SGHTA, CDR2 FQGNSA. The CDR3 consists of 15 residues. The ends were cut back, 8 bases at V and 3 bases at J, with 19 bases in the middle. TCRdb reanalysed the 5' RACE reads using MiXCR and keeps one entry per CDR3 protein. The table records 40,000 to 55,000 distinct CDR3 sequences, 9% to 12% of them present only once. This clonotype was seen ten or more times. This sequence was found in a woman aged 40 to 55 with HTLV-1-associated myelopathy (HAM/TSP). What was sequenced was PBMCs. The J gene is TRBJ1-1, the V gene TRBV7-2; D is possibly TRBD1 (6 bases). CDR3: CASLQKWGGDTEAFF. The DNA for the CDR3 is TGTGCCAGCCTCCAAAAATGGGGGGGCGACACTGAAGCTTTCTTT.